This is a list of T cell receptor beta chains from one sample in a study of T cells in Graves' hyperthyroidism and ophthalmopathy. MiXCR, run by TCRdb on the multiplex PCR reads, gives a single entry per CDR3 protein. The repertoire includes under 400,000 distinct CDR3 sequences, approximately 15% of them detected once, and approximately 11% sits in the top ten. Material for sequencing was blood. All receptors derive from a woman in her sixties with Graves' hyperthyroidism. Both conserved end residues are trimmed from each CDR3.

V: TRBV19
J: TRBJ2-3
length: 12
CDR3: ASSTGQPTDTQY

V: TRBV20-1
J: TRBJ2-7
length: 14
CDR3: SARQGGTSGSYEQY

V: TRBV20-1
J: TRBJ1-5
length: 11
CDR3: SASQGVNQPQH

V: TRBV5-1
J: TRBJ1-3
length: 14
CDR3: ASSLERGHSGNTIY

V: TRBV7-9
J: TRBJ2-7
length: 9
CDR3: ASASGGEQY

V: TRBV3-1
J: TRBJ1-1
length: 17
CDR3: ASSSVRSTTGARIEKAF

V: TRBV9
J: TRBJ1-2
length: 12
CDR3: ASSVEDRAYGYT

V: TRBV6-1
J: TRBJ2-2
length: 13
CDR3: ASSPGLAGTGELF

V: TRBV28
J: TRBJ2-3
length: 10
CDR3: ASRSTGDTQY

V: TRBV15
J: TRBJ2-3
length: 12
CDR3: ATSITPGGDTQY

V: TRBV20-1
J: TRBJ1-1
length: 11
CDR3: SALTGLYTEAF

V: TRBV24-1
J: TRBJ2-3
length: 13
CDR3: ATSDLPGNGDTQY

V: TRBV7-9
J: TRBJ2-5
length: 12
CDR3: ASSVEGLQETQY

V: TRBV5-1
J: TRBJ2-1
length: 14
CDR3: ASSPGTSGRNNEQF

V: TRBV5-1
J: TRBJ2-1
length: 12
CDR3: ASSEGGVYNEQF

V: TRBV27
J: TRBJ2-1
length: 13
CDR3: ASSPLAGGPQEQF

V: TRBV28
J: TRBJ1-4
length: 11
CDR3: ASSDSPDEKLF

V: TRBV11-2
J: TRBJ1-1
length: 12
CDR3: ASRSPGQYTEAF

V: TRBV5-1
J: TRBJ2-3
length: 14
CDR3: ASSLAEVSGTDTQY

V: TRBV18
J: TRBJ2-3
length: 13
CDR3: ASSPAYRKTDTRY

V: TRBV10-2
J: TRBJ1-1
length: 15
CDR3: ASSELGGQGGGTEAF

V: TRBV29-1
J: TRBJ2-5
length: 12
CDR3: SANGLAGWETQY

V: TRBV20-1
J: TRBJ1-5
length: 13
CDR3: SAKPDSNLGQPQH

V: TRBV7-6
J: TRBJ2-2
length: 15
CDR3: ASSKKLAGAGTGELF

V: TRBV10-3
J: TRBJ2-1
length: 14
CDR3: AISDSTSGRANEQF

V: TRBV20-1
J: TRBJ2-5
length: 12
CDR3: SAPEGFREETQY

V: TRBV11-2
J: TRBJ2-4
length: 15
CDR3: ASSLERDGIAKNIQY

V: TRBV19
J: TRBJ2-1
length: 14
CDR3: ASSPPPGLAGDEQF

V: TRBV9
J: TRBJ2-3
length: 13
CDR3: ASSGTGYSTDTQY

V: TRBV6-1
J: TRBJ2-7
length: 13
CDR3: ASRGSGSPPNEQY

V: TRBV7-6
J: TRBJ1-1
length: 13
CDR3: ASSLYSEMDTEAF

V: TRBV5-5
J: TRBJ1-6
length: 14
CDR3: ASSLEGALNNSPLH

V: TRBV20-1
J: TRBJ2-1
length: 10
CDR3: SAAGLMNEQF

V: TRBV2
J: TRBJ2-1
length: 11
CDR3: ASSESRLREQF

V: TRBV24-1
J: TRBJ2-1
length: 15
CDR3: ATSEGTGSLPNNEQF

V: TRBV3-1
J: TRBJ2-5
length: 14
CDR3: ASSLSSGRAWETQY

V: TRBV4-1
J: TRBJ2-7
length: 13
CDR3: ASSQGWDSGYEQY

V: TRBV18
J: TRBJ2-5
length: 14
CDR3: ASSPQTSGFQETQY

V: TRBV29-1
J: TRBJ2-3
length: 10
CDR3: SVDSGTDTQY

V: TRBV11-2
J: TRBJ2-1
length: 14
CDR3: ASSVRGRSSYNEQF

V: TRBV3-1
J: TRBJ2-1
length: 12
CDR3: ASSQMAGSYEQF